The 32 T cell receptor beta chains below come from one sample, sequenced in a study of blood T cell repertoires in COVID-19. The protocol was immunoSEQ multiplex PCR, while the TCRdb copy is restricted to in-frame clones and leaves out a portion. The repertoire consists of approximately 250,000 clones, with about nine tenths occurring once and the leading ten covering roughly 2.4%. The sample was PBMCs or T cells enriched from blood (not recorded which). The origin of the receptors is a woman aged 40 to 50 with acute COVID-19.

The chain links TRBV2 to TRBJ1-2; 9 nucleotides match TRBD1. With 5 bases clipped from V and 5 bases from J, the junction kept 6 bases outside the gene matches. The CDR3 has 14 amino acids. Germline V gives CDR1 SNHLY, CDR2 FYNNEI. CDR3 amino acids: CASSPDRGRYGYTF. The CDR3, as DNA: TGTGCCAGCAGTCCCGACAGGGGGAGGTATGGCTACACCTTC.

This rearrangement joins TRBV10-3 to TRBJ2-2, with D possibly being TRBD2 (6 bases). Deletions cut 4 bases from V and 0 bases from J, with 6 bases between. From germline, CDR1 is ENHRY and CDR2 SYGVKD. This CDR3 is 14 amino acids long. CDR3 residues: CAISAGANTGELFF. CDR3 coding DNA: TGTGCCATCAGTGCGGGGGCGAACACCGGGGAGCTGTTTTTT.

This chain links TRBV7-8 with TRBJ2-7; a possible D gene is TRBD1 (6 bases). The CDR3 covers 14 residues. V was shortened by 6 bases and J by 7 bases, with 19 bases between the two germline ends. CDR1 is SGHVS, CDR2 FQNEAQ, per germline. In nucleotides, the CDR3 is TGTGCCAGCAGTCCAACCAGGGGATCGGGAGAGCAGTACGTC. The encoded protein is CASSPTRGSGEQYV.

The CDR3: CASSGQVLTDTQYF. In nucleotides, the CDR3 is TGTGCCAGCAGCGGACAGGTTCTCACAGATACGCAGTATTTT. J is TRBJ2-3 and V is TRBV9, with D possibly matching TRBD1 (6 bases). The CDR3 runs 14 residues. In germline, CDR1 is SGDLS, CDR2 YYNGEE. V was trimmed by 3 bases and J by 2 bases, leaving 10 bases between them.

The chain uses TRBV5-1 and TRBJ2-2; D ambiguous. The CDR3 sequence is 15 residues long. V was clipped by 0 bases and J by 2 bases, with 8 bases between them. The germline V gene encodes CDR1 SGHRS and CDR2 YFSETQ. The CDR3 region has the DNA TGCGCCAGCAGCTTGGTTCGAGTAAACACCGGGGAGCTGTTTTTT. Protein: CASSLVRVNTGELFF.

The chain joins TRBV6-5 to TRBJ1-6, with 7 bases identical to TRBD1. V lost 5 bases to trimming and J lost 3 bases; unmatched junction nucleotides: 4. Germline V gene sequence: CDR1 MNHEY, CDR2 SVGAGI. This CDR3 is 15 amino acids long. The CDR3 reads CASSTGDNYNSPLHF. CDR3 sequence (DNA): TGTGCCAGCAGTACAGGGGATAACTATAATTCACCCCTCCACTTT.

The rearrangement uses TRBV24-1 and TRBJ1-1; maybe TRBD1 (6 bases). The CDR3 covers 15 residues. Deletions cut 3 bases from V and 0 bases from J, with 10 bases between. CDR1 is KGHDR, CDR2 SFDVKD, per germline. The CDR3 DNA is TGTGCCACCAGTGATCCCAGGGGATTGAACACTGAAGCTTTCTTT. This sequence encodes CATSDPRGLNTEAFF.

V gene TRBV3-1 (or the pseudogene TRBV3-2) combines with J gene TRBJ1-6, with 10 bases identical to TRBD1. Losses at the gene ends were 0 bases for V and 10 bases for J; bases not matched to a gene: 12. The CDR3 runs 18 residues. Germline values: CDR1 LGHDT, CDR2 YNNKEL (reference sequence). CDR3 bases: TGTGCCAGCAGCCAAGAACGACCTGGGACAGGGGTTGAGTCACCCCTCCACTTT. It yields the protein CASSQERPGTGVESPLHF.

CDR3 sequence reads: CASSHGTSGGFSDTQYF. In nucleotides, the CDR3 is TGTGCCAGCAGCCATGGTACTAGCGGGGGGTTCTCAGATACGCAGTATTTT. This chain connects TRBV3-1 (or the pseudogene TRBV3-2) to TRBJ2-3; TRBD2 agrees at 12 bases. Trimming took 3 bases from V and 4 from J; bases not matched to a gene: 8. This CDR3 contains 17 residues. Germline loops: CDR1 LGHDT, CDR2 YNNKEL (reference sequence).

This clone showed up just a few times. The V gene is TRBV18, the J gene TRBJ1-4; unclear D gene. CDR1 KGHSH and CDR2 LQKENI come from the germline V gene. Trimming cost V 1 base and J 5 bases, with 5 bases left between them. This CDR3 is 13 amino acids long. As DNA, the CDR3 is TGTGCCAGCTCACCACAGGAGAATGAAAAACTGTTTTTT. This encodes CASSPQENEKLFF.

The rearrangement uses TRBV5-8 and TRBJ2-7, with 11 bases that match TRBD2. CDR1 and CDR2 from the germline V gene are SGHTS and YDEGEE. Trimming at V came to 5 bases and at J to 4 bases, leaving 11 bases not matched to a gene. The CDR3 length is 16 residues. CDR3 in amino acids: CASRLPTLAGGYEQYF. The CDR3, as DNA: TGTGCCAGCAGACTGCCAACGCTAGCGGGGGGATACGAGCAGTACTTC.

A remark on this clone: Other nucleotide sequences from this sample produce the same CDR3. V usage is TRBV7-8 and J usage is TRBJ1-3; 8 positions match TRBD1. The CDR3 consists of 14 residues. The germline V gene encodes CDR1 SGHVS and CDR2 FQNEAQ. V shed 5 bases, J shed 2 bases, and the junction held 2 bases outside the gene matches. The DNA for the CDR3 is TGTGCCAGCAGCCGGACAGGGACTGGAAACACCATATATTTT. Protein sequence: CASSRTGTGNTIYF.

The count of this clone is one. The chain couples TRBV2 to TRBJ2-3; D is perhaps TRBD2 (6 bases). Germline V gene sequence: CDR1 SNHLY, CDR2 FYNNEI. The CDR3 covers 13 residues. The V end was cut by 8 bases, the J end by 2 bases, with 11 bases between. CDR3 nucleotides: TGTGCCAGCGCGGGGATAAACACAGATACGCAGTATTTT. It translates to CASAGINTDTQYF.

The V call is TRBV27, the J call TRBJ1-2; 11 bases line up with TRBD1. Looked up from germline, CDR1 is MNHEY and CDR2 is SMNVEV (reference sequence). This CDR3 has 14 amino acids. After removal of 6 bases from V and 8 bases from J, the junction contained 8 bases not matched to a gene. The CDR3 loop reads CASSTRTGGSGYTF. DNA for the CDR3: TGTGCCAGCAGCACTCGGACAGGGGGCAGCGGCTACACCTTC.

Notes on this clone: The same CDR3 is also encoded by other DNA sequences in this sample. The chain combines TRBV5-1 with TRBJ2-3; D might be TRBD2 (6 bases). V lost 0 bases and J lost 2, with 10 bases in between. The CDR3 has 15 residues. Looked up from germline, CDR1 is SGHRS and CDR2 is YFSETQ. CDR3 region: CASSLGQGLTDTQYF. DNA of the CDR3: TGCGCCAGCAGCTTGGGGCAGGGACTCACAGATACGCAGTATTTT.

This sequence joins TRBV27 and TRBJ2-7; 9 bases are shared with TRBD1. The V and J ends lost 4 bases and 3 bases, in that order; junction bases with no gene match: 7. The CDR3 has 15 residues. Germline V gene sequence: CDR1 MNHEY, CDR2 SMNVEV (reference sequence). The CDR3 sequence: CASSSPGTGFYEQYF. DNA of the CDR3: TGTGCCAGCAGTTCTCCCGGGACAGGGTTCTACGAGCAGTACTTC.

The V gene is TRBV5-1, the J gene TRBJ1-2; D is uncertain. The V gene lost 3 bases and the J gene lost 7 bases, with 10 bases spanning the gap. The CDR3 is 12 amino acids. The V gene's germline CDR1 is SGHRS and CDR2 YFSETQ. The CDR3 spells CASSSLGVGYTF. The CDR3 DNA follows: TGCGCCAGCAGCTCCCTCGGGGTTGGCTACACCTTC.

The gene calls are TRBV5-1 and TRBJ2-3, with no clear D. Germline V gene sequence: CDR1 SGHRS, CDR2 YFSETQ. CDR3 length: 14 amino acids. Trimming left V 7 bases short and J 0 bases short, with 12 bases between. The CDR3 coding sequence is TGCGCCAGCGCTACCGGTACTAGCACAGATACGCAGTATTTT. It encodes CASATGTSTDTQYF.

The chain uses TRBV12-1 and TRBJ2-7; the table's D call, TRBD2, was not checked against the DNA. TRBV12-1 is a listed pseudogene. CDR3 length: 11 amino acids. In DNA, the CDR3 is TGTGCCAGGGGGAGCGGGAGGTGGCAGTACGTC. Protein: CARGSGRWQYV.

The V gene is TRBV4-3, the J gene TRBJ2-3; D might be TRBD2 (5 bases). This CDR3 comprises 15 residues. Germline-derived CDR1 and CDR2 are LGHNA and YSLEER. With 0 bases removed from V and 4 bases from J, the gap between germline ends came to 11 bases. DNA of the CDR3: TGCGCCAGCAGCCAAGATCTCGGAGCGGCAGATACGCAGTATTTT. It translates to CASSQDLGAADTQYF.

The gene calls are TRBV14 and TRBJ2-1; 9 nucleotides align to TRBD2. Unmatched junction bases numbered 5, after V lost 2 bases and J lost 12 bases. Germline CDR1 reads SGHDN; CDR2 reads FVKESK. The length of the CDR3 is 13 residues. CDR3 loop: CASSQLAGMWQFF. CDR3 DNA sequence: TGTGCCAGCAGCCAACTAGCGGGAATGTGGCAGTTCTTC.

In its sample, this clone was seen a few times. The rearrangement joins TRBV20-1 to TRBJ1-1; D is uncertain. Germline CDR1 and CDR2: DFQATT and SNEGSKA (reference sequence). The CDR3 has 11 amino acids. V lost 6 bases, J lost 5 bases, and 10 bases lay in between. The CDR3 loop is CSARGPTEAFF. CDR3 nucleotides: TGCAGTGCCCGAGGGCCAACTGAAGCTTTCTTT.

The table lists this clone with a few counts. The chain links TRBV5-1 to TRBJ2-5; a possible D gene is TRBD1 (7 bases). The CDR3 runs 15 residues. Deletions cut 5 bases from V and 1 base from J, with 15 bases between. From germline, CDR1 is SGHRS and CDR2 YFSETQ. The DNA for the CDR3 is TGCGCCAGCAGTGGTGGCAGGGGGGCCCAAGAGACCCAGTACTTC. Protein product: CASSGGRGAQETQYF. Using reference TRBV5-1 and TRBJ2-5 for the parts outside the CDR3, the full variable domain is KAGVTQTPRYLIKTRGQQVTLSCSPISGHRSVSWYQQTPGQGLQFLFEYFSETQRNKGNFPGRFSGRQFSNSRSEMNVSTLELGDSALYLCASSGGRGAQETQYFGPGTRLLVL.

This rearrangement joins TRBV7-2 to TRBJ1-3; the D is unclear. Trimming shortened V by 1 base and J by 1 base, and 17 bases separated the two germline ends. Per the germline V gene, CDR1 is SGHTA and CDR2 is FQGNSA. The CDR3 contains 18 residues. The CDR3 DNA reads as TGTGCCAGCAGCTTAGTGGTCGGGGTTGGAGGGTCTGGAAACACCATATATTTT. Translated: CASSLVVGVGGSGNTIYF.

The chain links TRBV5-1 to TRBJ1-4, with D maybe TRBD1 (6 bases). This CDR3 spans 15 amino acids. The V end lost 2 bases, the J end lost 3 bases, and 11 bases lay between the germline ends. The V gene's germline CDR1 is SGHRS and CDR2 YFSETQ. The CDR3 nucleotides are TGCGCCAGCAGCTTTGTGGGGGCGTCTAATGAAAAACTGTTTTTT. As protein: CASSFVGASNEKLFF.

The chain carries TRBV6-5 and TRBJ2-7; D ambiguous. The CDR3 length is 15 residues. V was cut by 2 bases and J by 2 bases, with 13 bases left in between. CDR1 MNHEY and CDR2 SVGAGI come from the germline V gene. CDR3 residues: CASSYEPTRAYEQYV. The DNA for the CDR3 is TGTGCCAGCAGTTACGAACCAACTCGGGCCTACGAGCAGTACGTC.

The gene calls are TRBV6-5 and TRBJ1-2; D possibly corresponds to TRBD1 (6 bases). CDR3 length: 14 amino acids. Germline V CDR1 and CDR2: MNHEY, SVGAGI. The ends were cut back, 6 bases at V and 0 bases at J, with 11 bases in the middle. In DNA form, the CDR3 reads TGTGCCAGCAGCATACAGGGAGCTAACTATGGCTACACCTTC. Translation gives CASSIQGANYGYTF.

The chain carries TRBV20-1 and TRBJ1-1, with 7 bases fitting TRBD1. The CDR3 has 13 residues. With 3 bases clipped from V and 4 bases from J, the junction kept 5 bases outside the gene matches. CDR1 is DFQATT, CDR2 SNEGSKA, per germline (reference sequence). The CDR3 loop reads CSASNRGATEAFF. The CDR3 region has the DNA TGCAGTGCTAGTAACAGGGGTGCCACTGAAGCTTTCTTT.

This clone was detected only once. The rearrangement joins TRBV4-3 to TRBJ2-2; 9 nucleotides match TRBD2. Looked up from germline, CDR1 is LGHNA and CDR2 is YSLEER. V lost 0 bases, J lost 7 bases, and 3 bases stayed unmatched. The CDR3 length is 15 residues. The CDR3, as DNA: TGCGCCAGCAGCCAAGAGCAAGCGGGGGGCGGGGAGCTGTTTTTT. It encodes CASSQEQAGGGELFF.

This chain joins TRBV7-2 and TRBJ1-3; D remains unclear. CDR3 length equals 17 residues. Germline CDR1 is SGHTA and CDR2 is FQGNSA. The V end lost 4 bases, the J end lost 1 base, and 17 bases lay between the germline ends. This CDR3 reads CASSSPGADFSGNTIYF. The CDR3 DNA follows: TGTGCCAGCAGCTCTCCGGGAGCAGATTTTTCTGGAAACACCATATATTTT.

The chain is built from TRBV7-2 and TRBJ2-1; weak D call: TRBD1 (6 bases). The CDR3 extends over 14 amino acids. Trimming removed 3 bases from V and 3 bases from J, with 9 bases in between. Germline V lookup: CDR1 SGHTA, CDR2 FQGNSA. CDR3 sequence reads: CASSLGHYYNEQFF. The CDR3 DNA sequence: TGTGCCAGCAGCTTGGGACACTACTACAATGAGCAGTTCTTC.

J is TRBJ2-1 and V is TRBV3-1 (or the pseudogene TRBV3-2); TRBD2 might be the D (6 bases). V lost 0 bases and J lost 10, with 13 bases in between. This CDR3 region has 14 residues. CDR1 is LGHDT and CDR2 is YNNKEL in the germline V gene (reference sequence). DNA for the CDR3: TGTGCCAGCAGCCAAGATCCAACGGGAGACGAGCAGTTCTTC. The encoded protein is CASSQDPTGDEQFF.